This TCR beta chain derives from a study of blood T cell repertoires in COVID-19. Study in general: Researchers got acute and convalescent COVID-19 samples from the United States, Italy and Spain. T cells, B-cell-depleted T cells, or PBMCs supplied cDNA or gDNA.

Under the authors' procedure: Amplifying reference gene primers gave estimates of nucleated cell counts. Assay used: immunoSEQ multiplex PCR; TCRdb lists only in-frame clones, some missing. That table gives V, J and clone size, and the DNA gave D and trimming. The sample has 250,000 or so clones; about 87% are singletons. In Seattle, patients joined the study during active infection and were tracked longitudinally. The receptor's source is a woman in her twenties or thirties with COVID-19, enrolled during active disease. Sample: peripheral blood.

CDR3: CASSWTGGQQYF. CDR3 sequence (DNA): TGTGCCAGCAGTTGGACCGGAGGTCAGCAGTACTTC. V is TRBV6-5 and J is TRBJ2-7, with D possibly TRBD2 on 5 matching bases. Per germline, CDR1 MNHEY and CDR2 SVGAGI. The CDR3 covers 12 residues. V lost 4 bases and J 8 bases, leaving 12 bases between the germline ends.